One and the same sample provided the 32 T cell receptor beta chains below, sequenced in a study of Ad26.COV2.S vaccination and SARS-CoV-2 variants. The table came from immunoSEQ multiplex PCR; TCRdb's copy has only in-frame clones and leaves some out. The sample carries hundreds of thousands of clones, 75% to 90% recorded once. Treatment described: 15 to 20 received Ad26.COV2.S at low or high dose, single or two shots; about 5 received placebo; per-sample allocation not given. Vaccine and placebo recipients were sampled on day 63 after the first injection. Material: peripheral blood, obtained in a trial of Ad26.COV2.S vaccine versus placebo. The receptor set was obtained from a person aged 18-60 years who received the Ad26.COV2.S COVID-19 vaccine or a placebo.

The CDR3 sequence: CASSLGGGNDYGYTF. For the CDR3, the DNA is TGTGCCAGCAGCTTAGGAGGAGGGAACGACTATGGCTACACCTTC. This chain uses TRBV7-9 with TRBJ1-2; D gene unclear. Trimming took off 1 base at V and 3 bases at J, with 12 bases between the two ends. The germline V gene has CDR1 SEHNR and CDR2 FQNEAQ (reference sequence). The CDR3 consists of 15 residues.

V and J are TRBV10-3 and TRBJ1-1; D uncertain. The length of the CDR3 is 14 residues. Trimming removed 6 bases at V and 0 bases at J, with 11 bases between. CDR1 ENHRY and CDR2 SYGVKD come from the germline V gene. The CDR3 is CAIRAADMNTEAFF. CDR3 coding DNA: TGTGCCATCAGAGCGGCAGACATGAACACTGAAGCTTTCTTT.

This clone was observed many times. The chain combines TRBV7-2 with TRBJ2-2; 13 bases fit TRBD2. The germline V gene has CDR1 SGHTA and CDR2 FQGNSA. V lost 5 bases, J lost 0 bases, and 6 bases stayed unmatched. This CDR3 region has 18 residues. The CDR3 loop is CASSPGLAGEANTGELFF. The CDR3, as DNA: TGTGCCAGCAGCCCCGGACTAGCGGGAGAGGCGAACACCGGGGAGCTGTTTTTT.

The J gene is TRBJ2-1, the V gene TRBV2; perhaps TRBD2 as D (6 bases). The V gene lost 6 bases and the J gene lost 6 bases, with 12 bases spanning the gap. Germline loops: CDR1 SNHLY, CDR2 FYNNEI. CDR3 length: 13 amino acids. The CDR3 spells CASRVGLSNEQFF. The CDR3 nucleotides are TGTGCCAGCAGGGTGGGACTTTCCAATGAGCAGTTCTTC.

V and J are TRBV30 and TRBJ1-2, with unresolved D. The V and J ends lost 2 bases and 3 bases respectively, with 7 bases between them. The CDR3 length is 12 residues. CDR1 is GTSNPN, CDR2 SVGIG, per germline (reference sequence). The CDR3 spells CAWSLNDYGYTF. CDR3 in DNA: TGTGCCTGGAGTTTGAACGACTATGGCTACACCTTC.

The count of this clone is one. The chain combines TRBV10-3 with TRBJ1-2; D gene unclear. V lost 4 bases to trimming and J lost 6 bases, with 12 bases between them. From germline, CDR1 is ENHRY and CDR2 SYGVKD. The CDR3 has 13 amino acids. For the CDR3, the DNA is TGTGCCATCAGTGTAGCCGGGGAGGATGGCTACACCTTC. Translation: CAISVAGEDGYTF.

J is TRBJ2-3 and V is TRBV18; D is perhaps TRBD2 (5 bases). Between the trimmed V and J ends, which lost 2 bases and 0 bases, there was a span of 12 bases. This CDR3 spans 16 amino acids. CDR1 is KGHSH, CDR2 LQKENI, per germline. The CDR3 nucleotides read TGTGCCAGCTCACCAACGGGGATACCTAGCACAGATACGCAGTATTTT. Translated: CASSPTGIPSTDTQYF.

The rearrangement links TRBV5-1 to TRBJ1-1; D is unresolved. This CDR3 spans 15 amino acids. Trimming stripped 0 bases from V and 1 base from J, with 10 bases between. Germline CDR1 reads SGHRS; CDR2 reads YFSETQ. As DNA, the CDR3 is TGCGCCAGCAGCTTGGCTTGGCGGGAGAACACTGAAGCTTTCTTT. It is translated as CASSLAWRENTEAFF. The full variable domain, with the rest looked up from reference TRBV5-1 and TRBJ1-1, is KAGVTQTPRYLIKTRGQQVTLSCSPISGHRSVSWYQQTPGQGLQFLFEYFSETQRNKGNFPGRFSGRQFSNSRSEMNVSTLELGDSALYLCASSLAWRENTEAFFGQGTRLTVV.

Comment on this clone: At the DNA level, this CDR3 is encoded by other sequences in the same sample as well. The chain combines TRBV6-6 with TRBJ1-5; D is unresolved. CDR1 and CDR2 (germline): MNHNY, SVGAGI (reference sequence). The CDR3 runs to 13 residues. The germline V and J ends were trimmed by 2 bases and 6 bases, with 8 bases remaining between them. CDR3 sequence: CASSYGVSQPQHF. The CDR3, as DNA: TGTGCCAGCAGTTACGGGGTAAGTCAGCCCCAGCATTTT.

The CDR3 is CASSLTGKAYGYTF. CDR3 nucleotide sequence: TGTGCCAGCAGTTTAACAGGGAAAGCATATGGCTACACCTTC. The J gene is TRBJ1-2, the V gene TRBV28; possibly TRBD1 for D (6 bases). Germline V lookup: CDR1 MDHEN, CDR2 SYDVKM. The V and J ends lost 2 bases and 5 bases respectively, with 12 bases between them. The CDR3 has 14 residues.

This rearrangement joins TRBV7-9 to TRBJ2-7, with TRBD1 identical over 8 bases. The CDR3 length is 15 residues. Germline lookup yields CDR1 SEHNR and CDR2 FQNEAQ (reference sequence). V lost 5 bases and J lost 0; bases outside the gene matches: 6. The DNA for the CDR3 is TGTGCCAGCAGCCCCCGACAGGGGAGCTCCTACGAGCAGTACTTC. This sequence encodes CASSPRQGSSYEQYF.

The chain uses TRBV10-3 and TRBJ2-3; the D gene is possibly TRBD1 (5 bases). V lost 6 bases, J lost 6 bases, and 16 bases lay in between. There are 14 residues in the CDR3. CDR1 is ENHRY and CDR2 is SYGVKD in the germline V gene. The CDR3: CAIRGDAGIDTQYF. DNA of the CDR3: TGTGCCATCAGAGGAGACGCAGGGATCGATACGCAGTATTTT.

V usage is TRBV7-3 and J usage is TRBJ2-1; 10 nucleotides agree with TRBD2. CDR1 and CDR2 (germline): SGHTA, FQGTGA. The CDR3 contains 16 residues. Trimming removed 4 bases from V and 5 bases from J; junction bases left unmatched: 8. The CDR3 DNA is TGTGCCAGCAGCTCTACTGGGACTAGCGCGAACAATGAGCAGTTCTTC. It codes for CASSSTGTSANNEQFF. Looking up the rest from reference TRBV7-3 and TRBJ2-1 gives the full variable domain: GAGVSQTPSNKVTEKGKYVELRCDPISGHTALYWYRQSLGQGPEFLIYFQGTGAADDSGLPNDRFFAVRPEGSVSTLKIQRTERGDSAVYLCASSSTGTSANNEQFFGPGTRLTVL.

The V and J genes are TRBV7-9 and TRBJ2-1; weak D call: TRBD1 (6 bases). From germline, CDR1 is SEHNR and CDR2 FQNEAQ (reference sequence). The length of the CDR3 is 14 residues. The V and J ends lost 6 bases and 0 bases respectively, with 9 bases between them. As DNA, the CDR3 is TGTGCCAGCAGGCAGGACAGCTCCTACAATGAGCAGTTCTTC. Amino acid sequence: CASRQDSSYNEQFF.

The rearrangement uses TRBV15 and TRBJ2-4; TRBD1 matches at 7 bases. Germline CDR1 reads LNHNV; CDR2 reads YYDKDF (reference sequence). The junction had 13 bases not matched to a gene; V was cut back by 1 base and J by 1 base. CDR3 length: 19 residues. The CDR3: CATSRVLWDSKRAKNIQYF. CDR3 in DNA: TGTGCCACCAGCAGAGTGTTATGGGACAGCAAGCGTGCCAAAAACATTCAGTACTTC.

The chain recombines TRBV3-1 (or the pseudogene TRBV3-2) with TRBJ1-2; a possible D gene is TRBD1 (5 bases). V was clipped by 1 base and J by 4 bases, with 16 bases between them. CDR1 and CDR2 (germline): LGHDT, YNNKEL (reference sequence). This CDR3 contains 16 residues. This CDR3 is CASSQGSQGRSYGYTF. Written as DNA, the CDR3 is TGTGCCAGCAGCCAAGGATCCCAGGGCAGGTCCTATGGCTACACCTTC.

The chain joins TRBV19 to TRBJ1-2; no reliable D call. The CDR3 is made up of 15 amino acids. Deletions cut 7 bases from V and 2 bases from J, with 17 bases between. Germline assignment: CDR1 LNHDA and CDR2 SQIVND (reference sequence). The CDR3 nucleotides read TGTGCCAGTATTAACCCCGGCGGAGCGAACTATGGCTACACCTTC. It specifies CASINPGGANYGYTF.

The chain uses TRBV9 and TRBJ2-2; D is unresolved. This CDR3 contains 14 residues. Trimming removed 1 base at V and 4 bases at J, with 8 bases between. Germline V gives CDR1 SGDLS, CDR2 YYNGEE. The CDR3 is CASSVTGFTGELFF. For the CDR3, the DNA is TGTGCCAGCAGCGTAACGGGTTTCACCGGGGAGCTGTTTTTT.

This chain connects TRBV10-3 to TRBJ2-3, with a weak D call TRBD1 (5 bases). V dropped 4 bases and J dropped 3 bases, with 8 bases sitting between them. This CDR3 contains 13 residues. Germline V CDR1 and CDR2: ENHRY, SYGVKD. The CDR3 loop reads CAISAQGTDTQYF. The CDR3 DNA reads TGTGCCATCAGTGCTCAGGGAACAGATACGCAGTATTTT.

The chain joins TRBV5-1 to TRBJ1-4; weak D call: TRBD1 (5 bases). Germline V gene lookup returns CDR1 SGHRS and CDR2 YFSETQ. Trimming pared 0 bases from V and 3 bases from J, leaving 9 bases between. This CDR3 has 15 residues. The CDR3 DNA reads TGCGCCAGCAGCTTGGCGGGACCGGCTAATGAAAAACTGTTTTTT. Its translation is CASSLAGPANEKLFF.

J is TRBJ2-7 and V is TRBV6-5, with 7 bases identical to TRBD1. The V segment lost 2 bases and the J segment 2 bases; nucleotides outside the gene matches: 3. This CDR3 contains 14 residues. The germline CDR1 and CDR2 sequences are MNHEY and SVGAGI. The CDR3 nucleotides read TGTGCCAGCAGTTACCTGGACAGGACCTACGAGCAGTACTTC. This encodes CASSYLDRTYEQYF.

The chain uses TRBV11-2 and TRBJ1-3; 8 bases agree with TRBD1. V lost 2 bases to trimming and J lost 4 bases; unmatched junction nucleotides: 7. Germline lookup yields CDR1 SGHAT and CDR2 FQNNGV. The CDR3 is made up of 16 amino acids. Here the CDR3 DNA reads TGTGCCAGCAGCTTATCCAGGACAGGGCAAGGAAACACCATATATTTT. Translated: CASSLSRTGQGNTIYF.

The chain recombines TRBV12-3 or TRBV12-4 with TRBJ1-6; 7 nucleotides line up with TRBD1. V dropped 5 bases and J dropped 14; count of bases not matched to a gene: 9. The CDR3 totals 13 residues. The CDR3 spells CASSDRQGMALHF. In DNA, the CDR3 is TGTGCCAGCAGTGACCGACAGGGTATGGCCCTCCACTTT.

The chain is built from TRBV24-1 and TRBJ1-5; 7 nucleotides match TRBD1. The CDR3 extends over 18 amino acids. CDR1 is KGHDR, CDR2 SFDVKD, per germline. Trimming removed 1 base from V and 3 bases from J; junction bases left unmatched: 11. DNA for the CDR3: TGTGCCACCAGTGATTTTCAGGGGGAAAGGGATTCCAATCAGCCCCAGCATTTT. Translation: CATSDFQGERDSNQPQHF.

The chain joins TRBV19 to TRBJ1-5, with TRBD1 matching 10 bases. With 5 bases clipped from V and 6 bases from J, the junction kept 7 bases outside the gene matches. The germline gives CDR1 LNHDA, CDR2 SQIVND (reference sequence). This CDR3 has 15 residues. CDR3 bases: TGTGCCAGTAGTCCGGACAGGGGGATTCGTCAGCCCCAGCATTTT. Translating gives CASSPDRGIRQPQHF.

The rearrangement uses TRBV19 and TRBJ2-1; 8 bases are a match to TRBD1. The J segment lost 12 bases and the V segment lost 0 bases, leaving 4 bases of the junction unmatched. The CDR3 contains 13 residues. Per the germline V gene, CDR1 is LNHDA and CDR2 is SQIVND (reference sequence). CDR3 protein: CASSIDDRGGQFF. The CDR3 bases are TGTGCCAGTAGTATAGACGACAGGGGCGGGCAGTTCTTC.

V gene TRBV19 combines with J gene TRBJ1-1; TRBD1 might be the D (5 bases). The V end was cut by 4 bases, the J end by 4 bases, with 13 bases between. Germline CDR1 LNHDA, CDR2 SQIVND (reference sequence). The CDR3 has 14 residues. CDR3 amino acids: CASSTLVGGTEAFF. The CDR3 bases are TGTGCCAGTAGTACTTTAGTCGGGGGCACTGAAGCTTTCTTT.

A note on this clone: Additional DNA sequences in this sample encode the identical CDR3. The V gene is TRBV6-1, the J gene TRBJ1-6; possible D gene TRBD1, 5 bases. From germline, CDR1 is MNHNS and CDR2 SASEGT. V lost 3 bases to trimming and J lost 4 bases, with 7 bases between them. The CDR3 is made up of 14 amino acids. The CDR3 loop is CASSEGGYNSPLHF. Here the CDR3 DNA reads TGTGCCAGCAGTGAGGGGGGGTATAATTCACCCCTCCACTTT.

The rearrangement links TRBV19 to TRBJ2-3, with a weak D call TRBD1 (7 bases). Germline loops: CDR1 LNHDA, CDR2 SQIVND (reference sequence). V was pared by 8 bases and J by 0 bases, with 12 bases between. This CDR3 region has 14 residues. CDR3 sequence (DNA): TGTGCCAGTTCCAGGGGGGACAGCACAGATACGCAGTATTTT. Protein sequence: CASSRGDSTDTQYF.

The rearrangement uses TRBV4-1 and TRBJ1-2; weak D call: TRBD1 (6 bases). The CDR3 is 18 residues long. The germline gives CDR1 MGHRA, CDR2 YSYEKL. V lost 0 bases and J lost 4, with 21 bases in between. The CDR3 bases are TGCGCCAGCAGCCAAGATATTGGGGTGGACAGATATATCTATGGCTACACCTTC. Translated: CASSQDIGVDRYIYGYTF.

The chain combines TRBV3-1 (or the pseudogene TRBV3-2) with TRBJ2-3; no clear D gene. Germline assignment: CDR1 LGHDT and CDR2 YNNKEL (reference sequence). Trimming took off 1 base at V and 6 bases at J, with 23 bases between the two ends. This CDR3 has 18 residues. CDR3 in DNA: TGTGCCAGCAGCCAAGTTAGGCGATCGGCAGGACCCTTGGATACGCAGTATTTT. Translated, it gives CASSQVRRSAGPLDTQYF.

In DNA, the CDR3 is TGTGCCAGCAGTACAGGGTCCCCGGGCGAGCAGTACTTC. As protein: CASSTGSPGEQYF. V usage is TRBV6-5 and J usage is TRBJ2-7; D perhaps matches TRBD1 (6 bases). The CDR3 extends over 13 amino acids. The germline V gene encodes CDR1 MNHEY and CDR2 SVGAGI. The V gene lost 5 bases and the J gene lost 6 bases, with 14 bases spanning the gap.